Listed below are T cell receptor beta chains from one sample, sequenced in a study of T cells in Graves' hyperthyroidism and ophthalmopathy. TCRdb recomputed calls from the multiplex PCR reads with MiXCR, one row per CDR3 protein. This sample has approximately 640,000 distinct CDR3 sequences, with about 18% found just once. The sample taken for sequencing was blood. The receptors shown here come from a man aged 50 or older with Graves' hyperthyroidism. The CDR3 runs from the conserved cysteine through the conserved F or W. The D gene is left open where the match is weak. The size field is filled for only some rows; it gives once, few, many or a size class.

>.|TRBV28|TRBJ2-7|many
TGTGCCAGCAGCCATCTGGACGGATCCTACGAGCAGTACTTC
CASSHLDGSYEQYF
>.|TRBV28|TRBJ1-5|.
TGTGCCAGCAGTTCCGGGACATTTAGCAATCAGCCCCAGCATTTT
CASSSGTFSNQPQHF
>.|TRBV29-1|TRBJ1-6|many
TGCAGCCCCGACGGGCTTTGTCCCCTCCACTTT
CSPDGLCPLHF
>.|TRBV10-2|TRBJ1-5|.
TGCGCCAGCAGTGAGCAGGGTTTGGGACAGCCCCAGCATTTT
CASSEQGLGQPQHF
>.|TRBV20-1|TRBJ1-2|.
TGCAGTGCTGCCCTAGACGGCGATAGTGCGGGCTACACCTTC
CSAALDGDSAGYTF
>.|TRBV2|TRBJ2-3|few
TGTGCCAGCAGTATCCGGACTCCCACGGATACGCAGTATTTT
CASSIRTPTDTQYF
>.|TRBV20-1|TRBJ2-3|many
TGCAGTGCTAGAGATCCGAGAGGCACAGATACGCAGTATTTT
CSARDPRGTDTQYF
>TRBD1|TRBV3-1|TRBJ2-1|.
TGTGCCAGCAGCCAGTTCCGGGACAGGGGGATGTTGGAGCAGTTCTTC
CASSQFRDRGMLEQFF
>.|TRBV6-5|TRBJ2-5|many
TGTGCCAGCAGTTACGACGGCAGCCAAGAGACCCAGTACTTC
CASSYDGSQETQYF
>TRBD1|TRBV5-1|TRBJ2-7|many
TGCGCCAGCAGGAGTTCCTTGGGACAGAACTACGAGCAGTACTTC
CASRSSLGQNYEQYF
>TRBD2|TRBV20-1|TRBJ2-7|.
TGCAGTGCTAGAGATCACGGGAGGGCCCCTCTAGTCCACGAGCAGTACTTC
CSARDHGRAPLVHEQYF
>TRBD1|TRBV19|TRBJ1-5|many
TGTGCCAGTAGTCCCACTGGGACAGGGGGAATGAGGAGTCAGCCCCAGCATTTT
CASSPTGTGGMRSQPQHF
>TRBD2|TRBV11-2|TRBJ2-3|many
TGTGCCAGCAGCCGGCAGCGGGGAGGGATCACAGATACGCAGTATTTT
CASSRQRGGITDTQYF
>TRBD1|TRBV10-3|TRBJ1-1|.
TGTGCCATCACAAGACAGGGCGAGAACACTGAAGCTTTCTTT
CAITRQGENTEAFF
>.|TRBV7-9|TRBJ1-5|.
TGTGCCAGCAGCTTTTTTCAGCCCCAGCATTTT
CASSFFQPQHF
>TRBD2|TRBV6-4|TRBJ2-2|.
TGTGCCAGCAGTGACTCCGGGGGGGCGATCGGGGAGCTGTTTTTT
CASSDSGGAIGELFF
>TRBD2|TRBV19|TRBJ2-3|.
TGTGCCACTAAGAGAGAGAGACTAGCGGGTACAGATACGCAGTATTTT
CATKRERLAGTDTQYF